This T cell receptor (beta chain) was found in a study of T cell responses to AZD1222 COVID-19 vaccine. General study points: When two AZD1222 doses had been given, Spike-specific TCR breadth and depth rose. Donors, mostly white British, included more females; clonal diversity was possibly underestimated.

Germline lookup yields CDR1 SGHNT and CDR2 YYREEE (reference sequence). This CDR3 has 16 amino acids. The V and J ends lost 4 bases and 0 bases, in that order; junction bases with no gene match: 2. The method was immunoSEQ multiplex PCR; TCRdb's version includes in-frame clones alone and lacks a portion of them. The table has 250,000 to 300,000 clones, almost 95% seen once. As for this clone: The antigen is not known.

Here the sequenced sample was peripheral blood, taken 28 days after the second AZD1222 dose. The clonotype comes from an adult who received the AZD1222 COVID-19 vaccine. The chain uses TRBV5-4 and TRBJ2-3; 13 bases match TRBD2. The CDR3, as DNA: TGTGCCAGCAGCCCGACTAGCGGGAGGAGCACAGATACGCAGTATTTT. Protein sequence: CASSPTSGRSTDTQYF. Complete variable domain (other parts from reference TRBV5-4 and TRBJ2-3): ETGVTQSPTHLIKTRGQQVTLRCSSQSGHNTVSWYQQALGQGPQFIFQYYREEENGRGNFPPRFSGLQFPNYSSELNVNALELDDSALYLCASSPTSGRSTDTQYFGPGTRLTVL.